This section outlines one T cell receptor beta chain sequence together with its context. The method was immunoSEQ multiplex PCR; TCRdb's version includes in-frame clones alone and lacks a portion of them. This table holds around 72,000 clones, roughly 93% found once. Germline V gene sequence: CDR1 MNHEY, CDR2 SMNVEV (reference sequence). After removal of 2 bases from V and 7 bases from J, the junction contained 7 bases not matched to a gene. This CDR3 is 16 amino acids long. The data were obtained in a study of technical replicates of blood from several donors. The chain employs TRBV27 and TRBJ2-1; 11 nucleotides agree with TRBD2. Sequences were obtained from T cells isolated from PBMCs. This TCR came from a human donor in good health. The chain's CDR3 is CASSLRTSGSKNEQFF. The DNA of the CDR3 is TGTGCCAGCAGTTTAAGAACTAGCGGGAGTAAAAATGAGCAGTTCTTC.